This T cell receptor (beta chain) was identified in a study of T cell responses to AZD1222 COVID-19 vaccine (dated by TCRdb to the early 2020s). Concerning the study at large: TCR sequencing covered some 250 trial participants: 207 given two doses of AZD1222 and 26 given two doses of MenACWY control vaccine. Enrollment into the trials was organized by age into subgroups of 18-55, 56-69 and 70-plus years, and those subgroups contained roughly 150, 30 and 60 TCR-sequenced participants, respectively. Study-wide findings and limitations: Conclusions about previously exposed vaccinees were limited because only a handful of AZD1222 recipients were SARS-CoV-2 seropositive at baseline. After two AZD1222 doses, both the breadth and the depth of spike-specific TCRs were significantly higher than at day 0 and than in MenACWY recipients. The 56-69-year group was small, and its depth increase did not reach significance, likely because of low power. The vaccine-associated CD4 TCRs covered the entire spike protein, and the dominant responses fell in regions 160-218 and 743-854. Reportedly, close to half of the unique spike-specific TCRs recognized epitopes lying outside the regions that are mutated in the B.1.351 and B.1.1.7 variants. No day 14 peak-response samples were available, so repertoires were characterized only after the peak T cell response. Participants were mostly white British, with more females than males. The authors suggested clonal diversity may have been underestimated.

This clone was seen a few times. Its antigen is still unknown. No much larger clone is present one base from it, and per-base qualities are unavailable. In the paper's terms, the time point label means: baseline before first vaccination. The treatment or condition label, as the study defines it: meningococcal conjugate vaccine given as trial control. Samples from vaccinated people were obtained from the UK trials COV001 and COV002, which included a single-blind randomized controlled phase 2/3 trial of AZD1222 (ChAdOx1 nCoV-19) in healthy adults. For TCRbeta chain sequencing, PBMC samples from trial participants were taken at day 0 and at day 28 after the second dose. For CDR1 and CDR2, the germline V gene (reference sequence) lists SEHNR and FQNEAQ. Trimming takes 5 bases from V and 7 bases from J, and the germline ends sit 14 bases apart. Inclusive of the bounding cysteine and phenylalanine, the CDR3 is 13 residues long. Only the CDR3 portion is preserved as DNA: 39 bases, with reading frame beginning at the first base.

The CDR3 regions of human TCRbeta chains were analyzed by immunosequencing. The published analysis was carried out like this. TCRs in the repertoires were compared against a reference library of SARS-CoV-2-specific TCRs that had been generated with the MIRA antigen-specificity platform. Breadth was defined as the fraction of unique TCRs that were SARS-CoV-2-associated. Depth was defined as the fraction of total T cells that were SARS-CoV-2-associated. Using the MIRA data, each spike-specific TCR was mapped to the spike region that the TCR reacts to and placed in a CD4 or CD8 class. Log10-transformed breadth and depth values were compared by one-way ANOVA with Sidak's multiple comparisons tests. The immuneACCESS repertoire file appears here via TCRdb, limited to in-frame rearrangements. These files lack a portion of the clones; in checked studies, under half of the deficit traces to unresolved V genes, and the cause of the others is not known. The D gene and trimming were derived from the DNA, and the V and J assignments and clone size from that table. Present in this sample are tens of thousands of clones, roughly 90% of which were seen just once. Roughly 4.8% of the sample lies in the top ten.

The chain is made from TRBV7-9 and TRBJ1-1, with an unclear D gene assignment. This receptor was obtained from an adult in good health. Sample: peripheral blood, taken on day 0 of MenACWY control vaccination. The nucleotide sequence is TGTGCCAGCAGCCCCCGGCCCGGCCTTGAAGCTTTCTTT. This is translated as CASSPRPGLEAFF.